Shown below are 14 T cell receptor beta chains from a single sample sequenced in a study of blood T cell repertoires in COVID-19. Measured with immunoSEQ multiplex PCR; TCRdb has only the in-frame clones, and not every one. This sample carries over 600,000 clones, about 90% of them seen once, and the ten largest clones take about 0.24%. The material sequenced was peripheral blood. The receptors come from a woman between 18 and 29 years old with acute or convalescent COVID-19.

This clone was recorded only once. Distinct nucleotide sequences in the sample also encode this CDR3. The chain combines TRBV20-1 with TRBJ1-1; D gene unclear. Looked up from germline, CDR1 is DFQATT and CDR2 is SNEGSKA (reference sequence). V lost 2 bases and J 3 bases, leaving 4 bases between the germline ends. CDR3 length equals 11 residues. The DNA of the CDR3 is TGCAGTGCTAGATCTGACACTGAAGCTTTCTTT. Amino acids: CSARSDTEAFF.

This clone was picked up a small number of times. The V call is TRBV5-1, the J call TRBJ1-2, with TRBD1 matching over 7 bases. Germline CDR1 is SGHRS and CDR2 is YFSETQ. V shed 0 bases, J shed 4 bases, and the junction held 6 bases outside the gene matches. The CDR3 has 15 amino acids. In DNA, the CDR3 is TGCGCCAGCAGCTTGGATGGGGACAGACTCTATGGCTACACCTTC. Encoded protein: CASSLDGDRLYGYTF.

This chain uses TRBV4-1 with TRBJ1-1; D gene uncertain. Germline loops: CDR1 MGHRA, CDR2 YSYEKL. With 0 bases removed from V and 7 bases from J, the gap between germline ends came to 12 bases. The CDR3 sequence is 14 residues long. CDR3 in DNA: TGCGCCAGCAGCCAAGATCAGGCATCTATTGAAGCTTTCTTT. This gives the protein CASSQDQASIEAFF.

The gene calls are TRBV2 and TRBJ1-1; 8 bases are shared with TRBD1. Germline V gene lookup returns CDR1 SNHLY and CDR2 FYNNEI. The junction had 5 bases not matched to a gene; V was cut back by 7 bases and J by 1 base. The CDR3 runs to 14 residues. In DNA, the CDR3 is TGTGCCAGCAAACAGGGGGAGAAGAACACTGAAGCTTTCTTT. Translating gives CASKQGEKNTEAFF.

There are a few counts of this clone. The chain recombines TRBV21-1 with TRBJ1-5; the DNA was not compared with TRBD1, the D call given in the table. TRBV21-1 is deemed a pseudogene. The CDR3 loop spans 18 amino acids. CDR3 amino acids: CASSGGDRLCDSNQPQHF. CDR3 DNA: TGTGCCAGCAGCGGGGGGGACAGGCTTTGTGATAGCAATCAGCCCCAGCATTTT.

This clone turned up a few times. The CDR3 protein is CASSQDLNPDGYTF. The CDR3 DNA sequence: TGCGCCAGCAGCCAAGATCTGAACCCGGATGGCTACACCTTC. The genes are TRBV4-1 and TRBJ1-2; the D is unclear. This CDR3 has 14 residues. Germline V gives CDR1 MGHRA, CDR2 YSYEKL. Trimming stripped 0 bases from V and 6 bases from J, with 11 bases between.

The CDR3 loop is CASSLTSGGWNEQFF. Written as DNA, the CDR3 is TGTGCCAGCAGCTTAACCAGCGGGGGGTGGAATGAGCAGTTCTTC. The chain recombines TRBV7-2 with TRBJ2-1; 9 bases agree with TRBD2. J gave up 7 bases and V 2 bases, and 6 bases lay outside the gene matches. The CDR3 sequence is 15 residues long. In germline, CDR1 is SGHTA, CDR2 FQGNSA.

CDR3 in DNA: TGTGCCAGCAGCTTAGGGGTGACAGAAGAAGGAGGGTACACCTTC. It specifies CASSLGVTEEGGYTF. V and J are TRBV7-8 and TRBJ1-2, with D perhaps matching TRBD1 (5 bases). Trimming left V 1 base short and J 11 bases short, with 20 bases between. This CDR3 is 15 amino acids long. The V gene's germline CDR1 is SGHVS and CDR2 FQNEAQ. The full variable domain, with the rest looked up from reference TRBV7-8 and TRBJ1-2, is GAGVSQSPRYKVAKRGQDVALRCDPISGHVSLFWYQQALGQGPEFLTYFQNEAQLDKSGLPSDRFFAERPEGSVSTLKIQRTQQEDSAVYLCASSLGVTEEGGYTFGSGTRLTVV.

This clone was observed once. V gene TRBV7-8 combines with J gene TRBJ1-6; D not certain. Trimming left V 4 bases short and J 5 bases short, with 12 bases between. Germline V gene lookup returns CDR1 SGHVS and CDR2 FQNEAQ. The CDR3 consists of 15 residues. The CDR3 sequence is CASSSDLGDNSPLHF. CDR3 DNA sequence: TGTGCCAGCAGCTCAGACCTGGGCGATAATTCACCCCTCCACTTT.

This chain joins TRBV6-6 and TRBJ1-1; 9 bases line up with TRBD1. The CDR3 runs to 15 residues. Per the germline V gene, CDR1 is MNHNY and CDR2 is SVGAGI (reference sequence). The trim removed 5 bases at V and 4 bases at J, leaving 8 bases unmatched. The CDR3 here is CASSGRTGVGTEAFF. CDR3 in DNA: TGTGCCAGCAGTGGCCGGACAGGGGTCGGCACTGAAGCTTTCTTT.

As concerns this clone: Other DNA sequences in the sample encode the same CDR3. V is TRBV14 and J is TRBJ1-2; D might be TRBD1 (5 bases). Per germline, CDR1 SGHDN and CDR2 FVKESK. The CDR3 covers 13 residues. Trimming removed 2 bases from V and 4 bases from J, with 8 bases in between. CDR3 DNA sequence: TGTGCCAGCAGCCAAACAGGTGGCTATGGCTACACCTTC. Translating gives CASSQTGGYGYTF. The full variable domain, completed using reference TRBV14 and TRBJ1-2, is EAGVTQFPSHSVIEKGQTVTLRCDPISGHDNLYWYRRVMGKEIKFLLHFVKESKQDESGMPNNRFLAERTGGTYSTLKVQPAELEDSGVYFCASSQTGGYGYTFGSGTRLTVV.

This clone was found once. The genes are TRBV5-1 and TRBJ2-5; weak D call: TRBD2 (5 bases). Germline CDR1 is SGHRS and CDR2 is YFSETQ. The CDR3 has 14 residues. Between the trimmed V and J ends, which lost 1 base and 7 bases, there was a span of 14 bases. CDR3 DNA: TGCGCCAGCAGCTTGAATCCGGGATCGGGGACCCAGTACTTC. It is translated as CASSLNPGSGTQYF.

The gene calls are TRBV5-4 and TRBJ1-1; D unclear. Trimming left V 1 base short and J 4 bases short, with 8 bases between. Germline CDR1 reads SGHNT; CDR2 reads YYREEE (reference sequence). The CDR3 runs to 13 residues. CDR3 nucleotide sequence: TGTGCCAGCAGCTTGTGGACTGCCACTGAAGCTTTCTTT. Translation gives CASSLWTATEAFF.

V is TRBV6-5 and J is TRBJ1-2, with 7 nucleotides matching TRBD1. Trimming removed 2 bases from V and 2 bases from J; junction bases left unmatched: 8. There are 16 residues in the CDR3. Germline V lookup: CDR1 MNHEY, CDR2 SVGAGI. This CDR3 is CASSYAATGPNYGYTF. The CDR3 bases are TGTGCCAGCAGTTACGCTGCGACAGGGCCCAACTATGGCTACACCTTC.